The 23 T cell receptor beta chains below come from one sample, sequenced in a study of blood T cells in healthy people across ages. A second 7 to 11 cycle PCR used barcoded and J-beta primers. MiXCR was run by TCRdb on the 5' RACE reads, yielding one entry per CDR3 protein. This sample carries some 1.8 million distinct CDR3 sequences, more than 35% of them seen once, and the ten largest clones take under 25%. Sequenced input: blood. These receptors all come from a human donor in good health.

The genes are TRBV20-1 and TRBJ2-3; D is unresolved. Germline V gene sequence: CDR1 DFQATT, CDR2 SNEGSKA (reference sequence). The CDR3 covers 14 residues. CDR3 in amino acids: CSPVRSQGTDTQYF. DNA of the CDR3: TGCAGCCCAGTTCGGTCCCAGGGCACAGATACGCAGTATTTT.

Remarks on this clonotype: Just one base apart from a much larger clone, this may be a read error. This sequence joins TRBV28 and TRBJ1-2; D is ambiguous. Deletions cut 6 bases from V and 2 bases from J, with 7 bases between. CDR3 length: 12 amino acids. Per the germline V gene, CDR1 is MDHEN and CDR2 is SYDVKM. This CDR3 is CASRASNYGYTF. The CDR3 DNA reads TGTGCCAGCAGGGCCTCCAACTATGGCTACACCTTC.

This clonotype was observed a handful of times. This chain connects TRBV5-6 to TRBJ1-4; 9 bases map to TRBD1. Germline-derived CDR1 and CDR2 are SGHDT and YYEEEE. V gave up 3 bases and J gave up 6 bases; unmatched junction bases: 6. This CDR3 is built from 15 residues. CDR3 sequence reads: CASSSSRDRDEKLFF. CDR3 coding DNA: TGTGCCAGCAGCTCCTCCCGGGACAGGGATGAAAAACTGTTTTTT.

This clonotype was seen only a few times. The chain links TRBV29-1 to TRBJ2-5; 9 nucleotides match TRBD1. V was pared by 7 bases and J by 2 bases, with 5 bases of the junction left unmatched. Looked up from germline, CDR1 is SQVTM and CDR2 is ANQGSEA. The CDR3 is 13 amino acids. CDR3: CSALQGAQETQYF. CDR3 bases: TGCAGCGCCTTACAGGGGGCTCAAGAGACCCAGTACTTC.

The CDR3 protein is CASTGARSYNEQFF. The CDR3 coding sequence is TGTGCCAGCACGGGGGCTAGATCCTACAATGAGCAGTTCTTC. J is TRBJ2-1 and V is TRBV2; the D call may be TRBD1 or TRBD2 (6 bases each). Trimming cost V 7 bases and J 1 base, with 11 bases left between them. The CDR3 consists of 14 residues. Looked up from germline, CDR1 is SNHLY and CDR2 is FYNNEI.

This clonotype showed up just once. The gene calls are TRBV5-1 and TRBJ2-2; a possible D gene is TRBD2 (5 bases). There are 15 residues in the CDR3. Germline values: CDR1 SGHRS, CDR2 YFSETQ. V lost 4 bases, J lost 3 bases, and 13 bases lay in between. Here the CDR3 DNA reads TGCGCCAGCAGCCCCGCGGCCGGGGACACCGGGGAGCTGTTTTTT. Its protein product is CASSPAAGDTGELFF.

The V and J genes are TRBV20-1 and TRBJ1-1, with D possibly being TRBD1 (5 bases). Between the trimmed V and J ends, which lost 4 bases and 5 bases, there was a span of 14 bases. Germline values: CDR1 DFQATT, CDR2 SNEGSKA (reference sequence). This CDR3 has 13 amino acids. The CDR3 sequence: CSAIGAEVTEAFF. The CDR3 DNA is TGCAGTGCTATCGGGGCAGAGGTGACTGAAGCTTTCTTT.

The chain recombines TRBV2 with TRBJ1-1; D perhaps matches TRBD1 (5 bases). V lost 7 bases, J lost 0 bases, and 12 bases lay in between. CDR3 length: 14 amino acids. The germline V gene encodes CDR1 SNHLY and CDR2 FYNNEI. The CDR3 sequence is CASMGDSVNTEAFF. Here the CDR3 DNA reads TGTGCCAGCATGGGGGACTCGGTGAACACTGAAGCTTTCTTT.

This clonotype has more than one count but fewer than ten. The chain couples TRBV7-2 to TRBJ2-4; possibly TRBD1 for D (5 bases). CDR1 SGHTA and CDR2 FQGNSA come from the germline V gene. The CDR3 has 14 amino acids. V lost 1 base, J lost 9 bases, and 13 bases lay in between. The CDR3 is CASSLDQGYGIQYF. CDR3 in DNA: TGTGCCAGCAGCTTAGATCAGGGTTACGGCATTCAGTACTTC.

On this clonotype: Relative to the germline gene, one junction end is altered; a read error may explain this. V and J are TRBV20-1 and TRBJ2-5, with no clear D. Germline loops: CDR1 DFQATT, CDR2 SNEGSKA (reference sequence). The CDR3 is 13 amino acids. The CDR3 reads CQAAQGNRETQYF. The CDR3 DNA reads TGTCAGGCGGCTCAAGGCAATAGGGAGACCCAGTACTTC.

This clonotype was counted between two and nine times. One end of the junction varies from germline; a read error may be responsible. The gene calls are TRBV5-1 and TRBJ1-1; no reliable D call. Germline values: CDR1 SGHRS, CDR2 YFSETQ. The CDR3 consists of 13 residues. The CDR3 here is CASSLGIGTEAFF. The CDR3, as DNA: TGTGCCAGCAGCTTGGGAATCGGCACTGAAGCTTTCTTT. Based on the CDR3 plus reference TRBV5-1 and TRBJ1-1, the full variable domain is KAGVTQTPRYLIKTRGQQVTLSCSPISGHRSVSWYQQTPGQGLQFLFEYFSETQRNKGNFPGRFSGRQFSNSRSEMNVSTLELGDSALYLCASSLGIGTEAFFGQGTRLTVV.

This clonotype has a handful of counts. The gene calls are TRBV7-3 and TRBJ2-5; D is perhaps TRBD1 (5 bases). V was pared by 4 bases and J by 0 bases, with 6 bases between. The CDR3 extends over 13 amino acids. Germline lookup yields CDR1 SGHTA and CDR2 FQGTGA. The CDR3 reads CASSSQDQETQYF. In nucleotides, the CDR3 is TGTGCCAGCAGCTCACAGGACCAAGAGACCCAGTACTTC.

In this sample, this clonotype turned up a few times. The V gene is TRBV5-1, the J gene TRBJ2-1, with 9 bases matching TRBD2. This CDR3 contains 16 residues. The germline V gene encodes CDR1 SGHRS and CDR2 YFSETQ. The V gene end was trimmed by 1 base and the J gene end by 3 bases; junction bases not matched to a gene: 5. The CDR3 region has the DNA TGCGCCAGCAGCTTGTCGGAACTAGCGGGCTACAATGAGCAGTTCTTC. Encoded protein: CASSLSELAGYNEQFF.

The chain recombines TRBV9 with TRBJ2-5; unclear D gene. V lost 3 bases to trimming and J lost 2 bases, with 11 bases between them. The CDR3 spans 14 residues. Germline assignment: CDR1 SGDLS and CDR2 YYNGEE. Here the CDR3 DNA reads TGTGCCAGCAGCGCCTACCTGAGACAAGAGACCCAGTACTTC. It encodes CASSAYLRQETQYF.

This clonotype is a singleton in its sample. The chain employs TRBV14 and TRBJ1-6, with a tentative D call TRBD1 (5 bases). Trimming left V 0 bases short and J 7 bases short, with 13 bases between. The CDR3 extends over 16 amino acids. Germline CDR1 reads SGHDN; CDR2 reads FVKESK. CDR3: CASSQDMGVRNSPLHF. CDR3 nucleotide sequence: TGTGCCAGCAGCCAAGATATGGGGGTTCGGAATTCACCCCTCCACTTT.

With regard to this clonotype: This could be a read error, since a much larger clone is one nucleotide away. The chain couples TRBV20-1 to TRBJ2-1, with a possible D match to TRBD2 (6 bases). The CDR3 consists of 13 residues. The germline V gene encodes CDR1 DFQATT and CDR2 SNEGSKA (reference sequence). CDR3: CTASERVYNEQFF. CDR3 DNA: TGCACTGCTAGCGAGCGGGTCTACAATGAGCAGTTCTTC.

The CDR3 sequence is CASSAPSDSYNEQFF. The CDR3 nucleotides are TGTGCCAGCAGCGCCCCTAGCGACTCCTACAATGAGCAGTTCTTC. This chain links TRBV7-2 with TRBJ2-1, with a possible D match to TRBD2 (6 bases). V lost 5 bases and J 0 bases, leaving 11 bases between the germline ends. Germline CDR1 is SGHTA and CDR2 is FQGNSA. This CDR3 is 15 amino acids long.

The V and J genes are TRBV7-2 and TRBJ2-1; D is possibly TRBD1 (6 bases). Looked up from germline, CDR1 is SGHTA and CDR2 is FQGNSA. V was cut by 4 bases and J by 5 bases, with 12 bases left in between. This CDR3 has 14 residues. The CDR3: CASSYTGTHNEQFF. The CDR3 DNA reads TGTGCCAGCAGCTACACCGGGACACACAATGAGCAGTTCTTC.

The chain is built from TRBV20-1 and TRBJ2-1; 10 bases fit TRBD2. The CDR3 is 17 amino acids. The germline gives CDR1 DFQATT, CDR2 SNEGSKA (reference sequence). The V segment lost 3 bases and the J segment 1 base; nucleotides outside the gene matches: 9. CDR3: CSAREVISGGSYNEQFF. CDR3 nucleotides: TGCAGTGCTAGGGAAGTTATTAGCGGGGGGTCCTACAATGAGCAGTTCTTC.

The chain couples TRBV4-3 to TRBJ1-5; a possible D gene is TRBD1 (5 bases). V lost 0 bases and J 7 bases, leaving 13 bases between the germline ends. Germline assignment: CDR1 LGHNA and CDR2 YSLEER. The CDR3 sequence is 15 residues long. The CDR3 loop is CASSQDSDKFQPQHF. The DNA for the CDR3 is TGCGCCAGCAGCCAAGATTCGGACAAATTCCAGCCCCAGCATTTT.

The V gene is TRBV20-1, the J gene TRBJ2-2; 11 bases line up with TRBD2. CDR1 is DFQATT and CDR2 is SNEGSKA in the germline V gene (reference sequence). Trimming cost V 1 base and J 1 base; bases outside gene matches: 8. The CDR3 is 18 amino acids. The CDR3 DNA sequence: TGCAGTGCTAGAGGTGGGGGACTAGCGGAGATGAACACCGGGGAGCTGTTTTTT. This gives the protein CSARGGGLAEMNTGELFF.

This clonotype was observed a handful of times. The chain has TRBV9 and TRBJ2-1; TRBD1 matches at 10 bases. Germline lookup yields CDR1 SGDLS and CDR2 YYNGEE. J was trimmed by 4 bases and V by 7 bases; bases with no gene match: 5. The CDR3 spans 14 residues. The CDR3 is CASGGTGDYNEQFF. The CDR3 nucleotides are TGTGCCAGCGGAGGGACAGGGGATTACAATGAGCAGTTCTTC.

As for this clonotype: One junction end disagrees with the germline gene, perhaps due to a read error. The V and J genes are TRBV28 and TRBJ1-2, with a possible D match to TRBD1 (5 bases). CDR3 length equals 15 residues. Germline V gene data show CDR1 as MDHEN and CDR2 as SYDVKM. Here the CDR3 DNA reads TGTGCCAGCAGTACCGGGACCCCGATCCTTTATGGCCACACCTTC. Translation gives CASSTGTPILYGHTF.